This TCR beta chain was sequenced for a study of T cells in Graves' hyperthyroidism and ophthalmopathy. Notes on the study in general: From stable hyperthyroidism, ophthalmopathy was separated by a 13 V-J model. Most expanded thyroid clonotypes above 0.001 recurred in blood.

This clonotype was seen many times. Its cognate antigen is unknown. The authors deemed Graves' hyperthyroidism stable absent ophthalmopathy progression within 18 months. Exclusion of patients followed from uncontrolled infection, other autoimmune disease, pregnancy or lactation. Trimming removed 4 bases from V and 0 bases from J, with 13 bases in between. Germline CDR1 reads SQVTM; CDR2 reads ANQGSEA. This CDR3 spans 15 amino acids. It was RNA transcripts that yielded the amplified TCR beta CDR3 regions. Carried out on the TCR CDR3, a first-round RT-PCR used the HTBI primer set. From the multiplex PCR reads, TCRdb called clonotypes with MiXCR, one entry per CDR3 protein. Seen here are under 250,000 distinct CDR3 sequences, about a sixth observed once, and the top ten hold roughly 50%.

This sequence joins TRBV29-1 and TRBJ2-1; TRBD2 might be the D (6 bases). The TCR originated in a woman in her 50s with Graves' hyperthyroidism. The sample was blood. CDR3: CSVARGLSSYNEQFF. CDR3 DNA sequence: TGCAGCGTTGCCCGGGGACTTAGCTCCTACAATGAGCAGTTCTTC.